This T cell receptor beta chain is from a study of OX40 agonist ivuxolimab in advanced cancers. Across the study: Clinicians treated patients with ivuxolimab, an agonistic anti-OX40 (CD134) antibody. Antecedent anti-PD-1, anti-PD-L1 or anti-CTLA-4 therapy was permissible, with roughly 36% having received some.

TCRdb's table, derived via immunoSEQ multiplex PCR, lists solely in-frame clones and lacks some. Among over 45,000 clones, 83% were seen once, and the ten largest hold roughly 1.2%. Comment on this clone: As yet, its antigen is unknown.

Patients were ruled out by autoimmune disease history or systemic immunosuppression. CDR3 length: 13 residues. The V segment lost 7 bases and the J segment 3 bases; nucleotides outside the gene matches: 9. The V gene's germline CDR1 is SQVTM and CDR2 ANQGSEA. Broader study findings: Normalized T-cell clonal expansion was also low in a subset of nonresponders.

This sequence was found in an adult with an advanced solid tumor such as melanoma, head and neck, liver or kidney cancer. V usage is TRBV29-1 and J usage is TRBJ2-7, with 7 bases lining up with TRBD1. The sequenced sample was CD4+ or CD8+ T cells sorted from blood, obtained in a trial of the OX40 agonist ivuxolimab. CDR3 sequence reads: CSAGQASDYEQYF. For the CDR3, the DNA is TGCAGCGCCGGACAGGCGAGTGACTACGAGCAGTACTTC.